This T cell receptor beta chain derives from a study of blood T cell repertoires in COVID-19 (dated by TCRdb to about 2020). In terms of the full investigation: The collaborator samples originated in the United States, Italy and Spain and spanned the acute and convalescent phases of COVID-19. The material from the prospective study consisted of cDNA or gDNA derived from T cells, B-cell-depleted T cells, or PBMCs. The dataset comprised deeply sampled blood TCRbeta repertoires from subjects exposed to, actively infected with, or recovered from COVID-19. The repertoires were made available in a free public database intended to serve as a resource for research on the immune response to SARS-CoV-2. Samples came from the ongoing ImmuneRACE study (first 160 participants) plus 1,254 subjects from 6 global collaborators. Nearly every sample came with metadata listing a de-identified subject ID, COVID-19 status, age in years and sex. Where HLA class I and class II types were available, the types were taken from metadata supplied by the sample provider, not from assay-based typing.

TCRbeta CDR3 regions were amplified from genomic DNA by means of the immunoSEQ Assay, a bias-controlled multiplex PCR. The paper's data handling went like this. The number of nucleated cells in each sample was estimated from the amplification of reference gene primers within the assay. To quantify the absolute abundance of each unique TCRbeta CDR3 rearrangement, sequence reads were collapsed and filtered. For each sample, productive Simpson clonality was calculated as the square root of Simpson's diversity index over productive rearrangements. TCRdb took this table from immuneACCESS and kept in-frame rearrangements with V and J called. Such tables lack part of the clones; where checked against another copy, unresolved V genes explain under half of the gap, and the rest is unexplained. Clone size and V and J calls were adopted from that table, with D and trimming inferred from the DNA. A total of about 75,000 clones appear in this sample, approximately 86% of them only once. Together, the top ten hold more than 5.5% of the sample.

Concerning this clone itself: Which antigen it targets is not known. Base qualities are not at hand, and no much larger clone is one base apart.

The CDR3 spans 15 residues, from the cysteine through the phenylalanine. The entry retains the CDR3 DNA only, 45 bases that are in frame from base 1. Looking up the germline V gene yields CDR1 SGHRS and CDR2 YFSETQ. At the junction V is shortened by 4 bases and J by 7 bases; bases outside the gene matches: 6. General study outcomes and caveats: Clinical and demographic metadata were provided uncurated, with the amount varying by source and participant.

Whole blood was collected in K2EDTA tubes by collaborating institutions according to the institutions' own protocols. For TCRbeta analysis, collaborators shipped samples in one of three forms: frozen whole blood, isolated PBMCs, or DNA extracted from either of those sample types. The receptor was derived from a woman in her forties or fifties with acute or convalescent COVID-19. The sequence is built from TRBV5-1 and TRBJ1-4; TRBD1 aligns with 11 central bases. Sequencing was carried out using peripheral blood. The CDR3 sequence is CASSPSGTGGEKLFF. The base sequence is TGCGCCAGCAGCCCCTCTGGGACAGGGGGTGAAAAACTGTTTTTT.